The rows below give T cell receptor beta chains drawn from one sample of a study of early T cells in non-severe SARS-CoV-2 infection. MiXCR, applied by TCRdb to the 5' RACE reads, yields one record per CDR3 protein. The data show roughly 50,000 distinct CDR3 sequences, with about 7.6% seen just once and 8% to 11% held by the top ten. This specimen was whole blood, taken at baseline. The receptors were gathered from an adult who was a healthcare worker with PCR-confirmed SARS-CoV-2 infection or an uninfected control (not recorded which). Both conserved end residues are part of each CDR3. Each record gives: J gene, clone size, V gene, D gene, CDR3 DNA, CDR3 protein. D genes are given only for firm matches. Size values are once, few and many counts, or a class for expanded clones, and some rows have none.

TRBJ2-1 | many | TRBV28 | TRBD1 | TGTGCCAGCAGTTCCCCGGGACAGGGAACTCACAATGAGCAGTTCTTC | CASSSPGQGTHNEQFF
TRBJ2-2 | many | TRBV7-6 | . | TGTGCCAGCAGGGTGTCCGGGGAGCTGTTTTTT | CASRVSGELFF
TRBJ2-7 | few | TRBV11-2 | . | TGTGCCAGCAGCTCCCCTTTGATCCCCTACGAGCAGTACTTC | CASSSPLIPYEQYF
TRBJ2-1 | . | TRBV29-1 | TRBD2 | TGCAGCGCCGGGACTAGCGAGAACAATGAGCAGTTCTTC | CSAGTSENNEQFF
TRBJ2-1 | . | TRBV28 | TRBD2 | TGTGCCAGCAGCCCGGGACTAGCGGGGGAGTTTTTCAATGAGCAGTTCTTC | CASSPGLAGEFFNEQFF
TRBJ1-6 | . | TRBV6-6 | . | TGTGCCAGCAGTAGCCCTAATTCACCCCTCCACTTT | CASSSPNSPLHF
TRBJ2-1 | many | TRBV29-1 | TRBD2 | TGCAGCGTTGAAAATTACCCTAGCGGGAGAGTCAATGAGCAGTTCTTC | CSVENYPSGRVNEQFF
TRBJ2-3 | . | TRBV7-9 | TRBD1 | TGTGCCAGCAGCTTAGAAGCCAGGGGGGATACGCAGTATTTT | CASSLEARGDTQYF
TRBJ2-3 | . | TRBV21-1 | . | TGTGCCAGCAGCAAAGGGACCACAGATACGCAGTATTTT | CASSKGTTDTQYF
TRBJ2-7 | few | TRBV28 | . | TGTGCCAGCAGTTACAGGGTAGCGTTCGAGCAGTACTTC | CASSYRVAFEQYF
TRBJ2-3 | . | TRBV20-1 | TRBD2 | TGCAGTGCTAGAGACCCAGCGGGGTACACAGATACGCAGTATTTT | CSARDPAGYTDTQYF
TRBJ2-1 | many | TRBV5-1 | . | TGCGCCAGCAGGTCCGGGGCCCCTCTCGTCCGCAATGAGCAGTTCTTC | CASRSGAPLVRNEQFF
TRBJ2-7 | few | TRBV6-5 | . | TGTGCCAGCAGTTTCTCGACTGGAGGGGTCGGCGAGCAGTACTTC | CASSFSTGGVGEQYF
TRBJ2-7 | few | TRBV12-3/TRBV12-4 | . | TGTGCCAGCAGCCCTAGCACCTACGAGCAGTACTTC | CASSPSTYEQYF
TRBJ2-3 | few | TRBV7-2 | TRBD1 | TGTGCCAGCAGCGCCCGACAGGGGATGGCGGATACGCAGTATTTT | CASSARQGMADTQYF
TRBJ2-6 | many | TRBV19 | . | TGTGCCAGTACCAGAGAAATACAGGGTGTCATTGGGGCCAACGTCCTGACTTTC | CASTREIQGVIGANVLTF
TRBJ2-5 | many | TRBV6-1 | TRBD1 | TGTGCCAGCAGTGAAGCCGCTGGGACAGGGGAAGAGACCCAGTACTTC | CASSEAAGTGEETQYF
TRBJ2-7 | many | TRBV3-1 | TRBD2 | TGTGCCAGTCGACTTACTAGCGGGCTCGACGAGCAGTACTTC | CASRLTSGLDEQYF
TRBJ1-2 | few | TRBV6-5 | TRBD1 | TGTGCCAGCAGTCCACGGACAGGGCCTATCGATGGCTACACCTTC | CASSPRTGPIDGYTF
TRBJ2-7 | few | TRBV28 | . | TGTGCCAGCAGTTTTATTTCGGAAACCTACGAGCAGTACTTC | CASSFISETYEQYF
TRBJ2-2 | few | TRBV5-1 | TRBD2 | TGCGCCAGCAGCTTTCGGAGGCTAGCGGGAGGGCCGGCCGGGGAGCTGTTTTTT | CASSFRRLAGGPAGELFF
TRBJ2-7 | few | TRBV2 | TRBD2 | TGTGCCAGCAGTGTTTTAGCGGGAGGAGGCTACGAGCAGTACTTC | CASSVLAGGGYEQYF
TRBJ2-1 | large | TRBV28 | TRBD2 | TGTGCCAGCAGTTTGGTAGGAGCGGGAGTAGACAATGAGCAGTTCTTC | CASSLVGAGVDNEQFF
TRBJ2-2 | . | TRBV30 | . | TGTGCCTGGAGTGTACTCCCCATCACCGGGGAGCTGTTTTTT | CAWSVLPITGELFF
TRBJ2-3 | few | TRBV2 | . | TGTGCCAGCAGTAAGAGCCGGGACCGAAACGCGGATACGCAGTATTTT | CASSKSRDRNADTQYF
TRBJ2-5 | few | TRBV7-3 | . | TGTGCCAGCAGCTCTACAGGGTTCGAGACCCAGTACTTC | CASSSTGFETQYF
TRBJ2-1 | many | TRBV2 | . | TGTGCCAGCAGTCTGGACAACCCCTCATACAATGAGCAGTTCTTC | CASSLDNPSYNEQFF
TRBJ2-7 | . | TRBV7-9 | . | TGTGCCAGCAGCTTATTCGGGTTGGAGCAGTACTTC | CASSLFGLEQYF
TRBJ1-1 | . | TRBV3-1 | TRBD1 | TGTGCCAGCAGCCAGAACAGGGGGACTGAAGCTTTCTTT | CASSQNRGTEAFF
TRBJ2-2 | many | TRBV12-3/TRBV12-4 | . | TGTGCCAGCAGTTTCGCGGGACCGAACACCGGGGAGCTGTTTTTT | CASSFAGPNTGELFF
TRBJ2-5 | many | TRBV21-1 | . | TGTGCCAGCAGCAAAAGCACAGCTCAAGAGACCCAGTACTTC | CASSKSTAQETQYF
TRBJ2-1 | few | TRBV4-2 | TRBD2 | TGTGCCAGCAGCCAATACACTAGCGGGAGCACTAACAATGAGCAGTTCTTC | CASSQYTSGSTNNEQFF
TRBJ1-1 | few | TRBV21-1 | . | TGTGCCAGCAGCACGGAGGAACAAAACACTGAAGCTTTCTTT | CASSTEEQNTEAFF
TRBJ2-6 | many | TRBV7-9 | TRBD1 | TGTGCCAGCAGCTACCGGGACAGGGGGACCGGGGCCAACGTCCTGACTTTC | CASSYRDRGTGANVLTF
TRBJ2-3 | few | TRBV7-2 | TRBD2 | TGTGCCAGCAGCTTAGTCGGAGCTAGCGGGAGGCCTCTCACAGATACGCAGTATTTT | CASSLVGASGRPLTDTQYF
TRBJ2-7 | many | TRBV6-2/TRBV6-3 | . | TGTGCCAGCAGAACCACAGGCGCCTACGAGCAGTACTTC | CASRTTGAYEQYF
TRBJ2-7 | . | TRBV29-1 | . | TGCAGCGTTTCAGGTCGCTCCTACGAGCAGTACTTC | CSVSGRSYEQYF
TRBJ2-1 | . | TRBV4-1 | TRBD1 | TGCGCCAGCAGCCAAGAAACGACAGGGAACAATGAGCAGTTCTTC | CASSQETTGNNEQFF
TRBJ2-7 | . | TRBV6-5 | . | TGTGCCAGCAGTTCGGCAGGGGGGCCCTACGAGCAGTACTTC | CASSSAGGPYEQYF
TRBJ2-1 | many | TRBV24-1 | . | TGTGCCACCAGTGACCAGACTGAGCAGTTCTTC | CATSDQTEQFF